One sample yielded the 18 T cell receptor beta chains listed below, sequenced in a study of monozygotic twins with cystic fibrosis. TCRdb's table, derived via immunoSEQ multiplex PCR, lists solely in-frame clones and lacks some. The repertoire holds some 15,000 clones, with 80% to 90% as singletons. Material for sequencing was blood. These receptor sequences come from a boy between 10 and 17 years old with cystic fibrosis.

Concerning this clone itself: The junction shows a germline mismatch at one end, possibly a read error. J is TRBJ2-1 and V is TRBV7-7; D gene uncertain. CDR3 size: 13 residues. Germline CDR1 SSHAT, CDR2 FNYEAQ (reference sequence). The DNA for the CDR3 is TGTGCTAGCAGCTTATTTGAATACAATGAGCAGTTCTTC. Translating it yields CASSLFEYNEQFF. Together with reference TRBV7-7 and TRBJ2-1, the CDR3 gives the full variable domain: GAGVSQSPRYKVTKRGQDVTLRCDPISSHATLYWYQQALGQGPEFLTYFNYEAQPDKSGLPSDRFSAERPEGSISTLTIQRTEQRDSAMYRCASSLFEYNEQFFGPGTRLTVL.

CDR3 sequence (DNA): TGTGCCAGCAGTTACCGCGGTAGGCTTGGAGGAGGCTACACCTTC. This codes for CASSYRGRLGGGYTF. V usage is TRBV6-6 and J usage is TRBJ1-2; no reliable D call. The CDR3 consists of 15 residues. The germline CDR1 and CDR2 sequences are MNHNY and SVGAGI (reference sequence). Trimming removed 2 bases from V and 8 bases from J, with 18 bases in between.

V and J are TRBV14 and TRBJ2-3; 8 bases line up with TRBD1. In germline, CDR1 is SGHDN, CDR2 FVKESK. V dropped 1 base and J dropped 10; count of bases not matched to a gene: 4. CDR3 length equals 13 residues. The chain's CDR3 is CASSQVWTGSQYF. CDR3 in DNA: TGTGCCAGCAGCCAAGTATGGACAGGGTCGCAGTATTTT.

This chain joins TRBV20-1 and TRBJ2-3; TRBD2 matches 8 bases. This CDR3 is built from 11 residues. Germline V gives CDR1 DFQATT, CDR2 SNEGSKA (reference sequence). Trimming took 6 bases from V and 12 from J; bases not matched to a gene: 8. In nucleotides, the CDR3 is TGCAGTGCAAAAGCGGGAGTTCAACAGTATTTT. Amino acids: CSAKAGVQQYF.

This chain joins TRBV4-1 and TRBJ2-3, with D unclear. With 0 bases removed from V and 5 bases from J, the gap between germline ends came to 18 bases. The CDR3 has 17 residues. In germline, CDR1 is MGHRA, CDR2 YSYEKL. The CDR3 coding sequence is TGCGCCAGCAGCCAAGATGCGGTCCGGAATACGTTAGATACGCAGTATTTT. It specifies CASSQDAVRNTLDTQYF.

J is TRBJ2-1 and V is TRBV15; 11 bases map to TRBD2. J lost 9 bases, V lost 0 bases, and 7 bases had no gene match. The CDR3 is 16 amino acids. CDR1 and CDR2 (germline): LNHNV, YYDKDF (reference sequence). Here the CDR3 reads CATSRDKRLAGPEQFF. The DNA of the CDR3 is TGTGCCACCAGCAGAGATAAACGACTAGCGGGACCTGAGCAGTTCTTC.

The DNA for the CDR3 is TGTGCCAGCAGTGAGACTAGCGGGAGAGCCTACGAGCAGTACTTC. This translates into CASSETSGRAYEQYF. The rearrangement links TRBV28 to TRBJ2-7; 12 nucleotides match TRBD2. With V trimmed by 5 bases and J by 2 bases, 4 bases remained unmatched. Germline CDR1 is MDHEN and CDR2 is SYDVKM. The CDR3 is 15 residues long.

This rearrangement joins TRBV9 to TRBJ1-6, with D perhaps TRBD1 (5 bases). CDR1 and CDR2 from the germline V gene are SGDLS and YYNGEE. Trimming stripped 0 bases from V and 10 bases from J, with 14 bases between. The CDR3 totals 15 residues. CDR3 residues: CASSVGAQGGSPLHF. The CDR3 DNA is TGTGCCAGCAGCGTAGGGGCGCAGGGAGGATCACCCCTCCACTTT.

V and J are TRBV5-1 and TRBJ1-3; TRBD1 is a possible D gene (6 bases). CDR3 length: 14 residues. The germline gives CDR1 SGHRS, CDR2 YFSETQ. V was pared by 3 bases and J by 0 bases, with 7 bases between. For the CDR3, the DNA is TGCGCCAGCAGCTGGACAGACTCTGGAAACACCATATATTTT. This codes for CASSWTDSGNTIYF.

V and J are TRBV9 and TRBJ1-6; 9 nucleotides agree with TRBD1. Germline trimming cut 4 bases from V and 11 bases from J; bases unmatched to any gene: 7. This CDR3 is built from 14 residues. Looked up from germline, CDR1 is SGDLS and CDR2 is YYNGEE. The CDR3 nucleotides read TGTGCCAGCAGCTCCGGGACAGGGAAGACACCCCTCCACTTT. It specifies CASSSGTGKTPLHF.

This CDR3 is CASSSPVRPDTQYF. CDR3 sequence (DNA): TGTGCCAGCAGCTCCCCCGTCCGGCCAGATACGCAGTATTTT. This sequence joins TRBV11-3 and TRBJ2-3; D gene ambiguous. Between the trimmed V and J ends, which lost 4 bases and 4 bases, there was a span of 12 bases. The CDR3 totals 14 residues. Germline assignment: CDR1 SGHNT and CDR2 YENEEA.

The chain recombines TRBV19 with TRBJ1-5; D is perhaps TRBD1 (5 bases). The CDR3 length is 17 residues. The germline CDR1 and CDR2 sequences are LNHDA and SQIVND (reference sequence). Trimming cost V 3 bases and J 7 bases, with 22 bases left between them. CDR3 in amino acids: CASSIPGGDSFPQPQHF. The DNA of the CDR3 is TGTGCCAGTAGTATTCCCGGAGGGGACTCCTTTCCACAGCCCCAGCATTTT.

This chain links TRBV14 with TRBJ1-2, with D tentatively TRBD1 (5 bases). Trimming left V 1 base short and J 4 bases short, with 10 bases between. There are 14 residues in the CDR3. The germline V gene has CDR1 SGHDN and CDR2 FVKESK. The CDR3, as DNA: TGTGCCAGCAGCCAAGTGGGGGGGACCTATGGCTACACCTTC. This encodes CASSQVGGTYGYTF.

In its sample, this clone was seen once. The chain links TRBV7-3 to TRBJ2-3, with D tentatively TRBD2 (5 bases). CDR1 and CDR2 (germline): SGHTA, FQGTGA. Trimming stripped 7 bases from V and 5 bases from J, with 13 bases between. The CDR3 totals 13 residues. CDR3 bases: TGTGCCAGCACTAAGTTCCGGGGAGATACGCAGTATTTT. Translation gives CASTKFRGDTQYF.

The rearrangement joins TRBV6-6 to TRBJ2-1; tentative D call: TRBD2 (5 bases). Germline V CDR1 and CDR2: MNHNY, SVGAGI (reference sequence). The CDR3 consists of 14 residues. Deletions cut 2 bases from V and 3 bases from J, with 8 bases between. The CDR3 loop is CASSYTRDYNEQFF. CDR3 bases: TGTGCCAGCAGTTACACCCGGGACTACAATGAGCAGTTCTTC.

In DNA form, the CDR3 reads TGTGCCAGCAGTGAAGTTACAGACTCAAACTATGGCTACACCTTC. As protein: CASSEVTDSNYGYTF. The chain carries TRBV25-1 and TRBJ1-2; D ambiguous. Germline-derived CDR1 and CDR2 are MGHDK and SYGVNS. There are 15 residues in the CDR3. Trimming shortened V by 2 bases and J by 2 bases, and 12 bases separated the two germline ends.

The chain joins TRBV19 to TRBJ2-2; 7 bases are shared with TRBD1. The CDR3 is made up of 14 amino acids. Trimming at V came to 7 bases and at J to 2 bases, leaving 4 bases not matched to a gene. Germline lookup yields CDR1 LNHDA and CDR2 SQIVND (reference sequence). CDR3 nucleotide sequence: TGTGCCAGTAATGGACAGGATAACACCGGGGAGCTGTTTTTT. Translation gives CASNGQDNTGELFF.

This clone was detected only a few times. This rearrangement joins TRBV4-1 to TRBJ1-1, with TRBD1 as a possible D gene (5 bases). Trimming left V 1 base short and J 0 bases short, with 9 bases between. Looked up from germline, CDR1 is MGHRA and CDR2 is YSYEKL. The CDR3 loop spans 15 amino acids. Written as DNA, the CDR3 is TGCGCCAGCAGCCAAGTTTCCAGGGTGAACACTGAAGCTTTCTTT. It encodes CASSQVSRVNTEAFF.